The clone carrying this T cell receptor (beta chain) has more than one count but fewer than ten. The antigen is undetermined. Germline-derived CDR1 and CDR2 are SGHRS and YFSETQ. CDR3 size: 16 residues. Trimming took 4 bases from V and 0 from J, leaving 16 bases between them. This record comes from a study of beta chain features in type 1 diabetes. General observations from the study: Moderately but significantly shorter TCRB CDR3s were found in Type 1 diabetes patients in all four CD4+ subsets.

cDNA synthesis used the whole RNA isolate, giving expressed TCRB sequences. Sequencing used immunoSEQ multiplex PCR; TCRdb keeps in-frame clones, though not all of them. The table lists hundreds of thousands of clones, 15% of them singletons. CD45RO/CCR7/CD25/CD127/CD95/CD27 separated CD4+ naive, central memory, regulatory and stem cell-like memory cells by sorting. This clonotype originated in a man in his late teens or twenties with type 1 diabetes. The sequencing sample was made of naive CD4+ T cells from blood. The chain carries TRBV5-1 and TRBJ1-1; the D is unclear. This CDR3 reads CASSRRASGLNTEAFF. CDR3 in DNA: TGCGCCAGCAGCAGGAGGGCAAGTGGGCTGAACACTGAAGCTTTCTTT.